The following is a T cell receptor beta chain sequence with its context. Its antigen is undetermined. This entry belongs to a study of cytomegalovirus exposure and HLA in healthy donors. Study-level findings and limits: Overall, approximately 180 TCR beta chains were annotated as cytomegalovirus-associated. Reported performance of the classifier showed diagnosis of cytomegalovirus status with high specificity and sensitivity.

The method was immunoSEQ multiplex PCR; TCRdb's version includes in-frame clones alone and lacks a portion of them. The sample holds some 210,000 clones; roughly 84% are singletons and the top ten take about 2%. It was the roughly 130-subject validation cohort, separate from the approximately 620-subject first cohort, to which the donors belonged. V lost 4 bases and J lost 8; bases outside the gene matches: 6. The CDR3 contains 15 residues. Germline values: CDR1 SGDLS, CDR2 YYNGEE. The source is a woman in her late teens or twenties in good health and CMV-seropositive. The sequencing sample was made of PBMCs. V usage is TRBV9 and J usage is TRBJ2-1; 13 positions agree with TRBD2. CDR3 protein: CASSKGLAGLDEQFF. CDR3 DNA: TGTGCCAGCAGCAAGGGACTAGCGGGACTCGATGAGCAGTTCTTC.